This TCR beta chain is from a study of shared clonotypes between healthy human individuals. Study observations and caveats: About 5% was the fraction of naive CD4 clonotypes found shared across several donors. A reduction in generation probabilities was seen for non-shared clonotypes relative to those shared by all four donors.

CDR1 and CDR2 (germline): MNHNS, SASEGT. CDR3 length equals 14 residues. V lost 0 bases and J 4 bases, leaving 10 bases between the germline ends. About this clone itself: Antigen unknown.

The CD8 memory sample joined CD45RO+ cells and CCR7-negative CD45RA+ cells. The protocol was immunoSEQ multiplex PCR, while the TCRdb copy is restricted to in-frame clones and leaves out a portion. The sample carries 400,000 or so clones, 96% recorded once. The sequence was collected from a young man in good health. The sample taken for sequencing was memory CD8+ T cells sorted from blood. Documented subset: CD45RO+ cells pooled with CCR7-negative TemRA cells. The chain carries TRBV6-1 and TRBJ2-7, with D perhaps TRBD1 (5 bases). This chain's CDR3 is CASSEAPGIYEQYF. DNA for the CDR3: TGTGCCAGCAGTGAAGCGCCAGGGATATACGAGCAGTACTTC.